This entry features one T cell receptor beta chain sequence. What it binds is unknown. The sample is drawn from a study of cytomegalovirus exposure and HLA in healthy donors. The study ran its PCR with 60 Vbeta and 13 Jbeta primers. Measured with immunoSEQ multiplex PCR; TCRdb has only the in-frame clones, and not every one. In the table there are around 130,000 clones, around 77% of which are singletons. General study findings and limits: Most CMV-associated TCR beta chains appeared HLA-restricted in a later analysis. In a later analysis, TCR association rates varied by HLA locus: DRB1 most, HLA-C fewest. More than 15,000 TCR beta sequences were associated with HLA alleles at 0.05 false discovery rate in a later analysis.

The receptor was derived from a man over 45 in good health and CMV-seronegative. Sequenced: PBMCs.

CDR3 in amino acids: CASRTGQGARGRAEAFF. For the CDR3, the DNA is TGTGCCAGCAGGACCGGACAGGGGGCCCGGGGGAGGGCTGAAGCTTTCTTT. The genes are TRBV7-2 and TRBJ1-1, with 11 bases identical to TRBD1. Unmatched junction bases numbered 15, after V lost 6 bases and J lost 6 bases. Germline assignment: CDR1 SGHTA and CDR2 FQGNSA. The CDR3 covers 17 residues.